The sample holds a few counts of the clone carrying this TCR beta chain. The CDR3 spans 16 residues. V lost 4 bases and J 3 bases, leaving 15 bases between the germline ends. Per the germline V gene, CDR1 is SGHDN and CDR2 is FVKESK. The data derive from a study of STAT5B mutations in CD4+ large granular lymphocyte leukemia. The method was immunoSEQ multiplex PCR; TCRdb's version includes in-frame clones alone and lacks a portion of them. The data show thousands of clones, with about three quarters seen just once and approximately 2% held by the top ten. The specimen sequenced was PBMCs. The V call is TRBV14, the J call TRBJ2-2, with D possibly called TRBD1 or TRBD2 (6 bases each). This receptor was taken from an older woman with CD4+ T-cell large granular lymphocyte leukemia. The CDR3 DNA reads as TGTGCCAGCAGCCCCTCGGGGGCAGCGGACACCGGGGAGCTGTTTTTT. Its translation: CASSPSGAADTGELFF. The full variable domain, in which reference TRBV14 and TRBJ2-2 provide the parts outside the CDR3, is EAGVTQFPSHSVIEKGQTVTLRCDPISGHDNLYWYRRVMGKEIKFLLHFVKESKQDESGMPNNRFLAERTGGTYSTLKVQPAELEDSGVYFCASSPSGAADTGELFFGEGSRLTVL.